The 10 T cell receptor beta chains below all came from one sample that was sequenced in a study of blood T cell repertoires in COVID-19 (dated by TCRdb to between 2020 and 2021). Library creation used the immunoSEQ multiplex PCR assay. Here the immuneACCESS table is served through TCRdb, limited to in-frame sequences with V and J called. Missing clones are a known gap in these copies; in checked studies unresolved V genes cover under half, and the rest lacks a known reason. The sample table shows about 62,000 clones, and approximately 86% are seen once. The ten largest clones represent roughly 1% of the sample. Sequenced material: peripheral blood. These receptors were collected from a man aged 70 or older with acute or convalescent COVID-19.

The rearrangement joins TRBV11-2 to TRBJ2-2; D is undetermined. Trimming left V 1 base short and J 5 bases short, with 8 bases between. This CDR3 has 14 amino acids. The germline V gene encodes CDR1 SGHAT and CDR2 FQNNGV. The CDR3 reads CASSLVIGTGELFF. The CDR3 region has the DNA TGTGCCAGCAGCTTAGTGATCGGGACCGGGGAGCTGTTTTTT. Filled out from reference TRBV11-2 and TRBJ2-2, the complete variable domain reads EAGVAQSPRYKIIEKRQSVAFWCNPISGHATLYWYQQILGQGPKLLIQFQNNGVVDDSQLPKDRFSAERLKGVDSTLKIQPAKLEDSAVYLCASSLVIGTGELFFGEGSRLTVL.

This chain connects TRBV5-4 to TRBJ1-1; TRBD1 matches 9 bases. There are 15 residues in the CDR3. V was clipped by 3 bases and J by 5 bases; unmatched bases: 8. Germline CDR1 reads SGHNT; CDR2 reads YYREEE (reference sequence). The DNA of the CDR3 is TGTGCCAGCAGCTCAACAGGGGGCTCTATGACTGAAGCTTTCTTT. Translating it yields CASSSTGGSMTEAFF. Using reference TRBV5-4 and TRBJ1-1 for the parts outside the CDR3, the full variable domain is ETGVTQSPTHLIKTRGQQVTLRCSSQSGHNTVSWYQQALGQGPQFIFQYYREEENGRGNFPPRFSGLQFPNYSSELNVNALELDDSALYLCASSSTGGSMTEAFFGQGTRLTVV.

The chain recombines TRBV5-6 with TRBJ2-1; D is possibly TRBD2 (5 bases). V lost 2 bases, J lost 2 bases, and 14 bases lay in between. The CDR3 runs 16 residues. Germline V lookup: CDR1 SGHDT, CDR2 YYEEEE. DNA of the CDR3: TGTGCCAGCAGCTTCCGAGGGTTTTCAGCCTACAATGAGCAGTTCTTC. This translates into CASSFRGFSAYNEQFF. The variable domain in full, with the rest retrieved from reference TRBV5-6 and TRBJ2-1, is DAGVTQSPTHLIKTRGQQVTLRCSPKSGHDTVSWYQQALGQGPQFIFQYYEEEERQRGNFPDRFSGHQFPNYSSELNVNALLLGDSALYLCASSFRGFSAYNEQFFGPGTRLTVL.

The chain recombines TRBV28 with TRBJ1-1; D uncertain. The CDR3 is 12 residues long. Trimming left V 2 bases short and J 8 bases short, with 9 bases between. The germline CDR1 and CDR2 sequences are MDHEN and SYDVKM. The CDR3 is CASSLTGWEAFF. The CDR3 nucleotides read TGTGCCAGCAGTTTAACCGGGTGGGAAGCTTTCTTT.

The CDR3 DNA follows: TGTGCCAGCAGCCCTGACCCAGGCCAGGGGGCAGATACGCAGTATTTT. As protein: CASSPDPGQGADTQYF. This chain connects TRBV3-1 (or the pseudogene TRBV3-2) to TRBJ2-3; 7 nucleotides match TRBD1. V lost 4 bases and J lost 4; bases outside the gene matches: 11. The germline gives CDR1 LGHDT, CDR2 YNNKEL (reference sequence). The CDR3 is 16 residues long.

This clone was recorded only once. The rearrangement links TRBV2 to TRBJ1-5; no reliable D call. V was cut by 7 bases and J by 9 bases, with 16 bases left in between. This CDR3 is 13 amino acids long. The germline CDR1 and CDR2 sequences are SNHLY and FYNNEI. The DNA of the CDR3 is TGTGCCAGCATCATCGAACCCGGCGGGCCCCAGCATTTT. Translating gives CASIIEPGGPQHF.

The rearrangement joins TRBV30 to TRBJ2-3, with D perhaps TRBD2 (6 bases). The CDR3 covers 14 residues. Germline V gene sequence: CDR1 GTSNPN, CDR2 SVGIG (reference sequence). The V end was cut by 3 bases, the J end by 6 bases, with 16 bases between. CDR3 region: CAWSQLTRFDTQYF. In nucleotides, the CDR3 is TGTGCCTGGAGCCAACTGACTAGGTTTGATACGCAGTATTTT.

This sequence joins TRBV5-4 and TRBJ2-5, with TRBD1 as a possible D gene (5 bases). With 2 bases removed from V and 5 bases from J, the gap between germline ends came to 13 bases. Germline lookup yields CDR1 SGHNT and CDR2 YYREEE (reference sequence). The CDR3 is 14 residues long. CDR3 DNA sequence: TGTGCCAGCAGCTTTGGGGCCCTTCGGGAGACCCAGTACTTC. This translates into CASSFGALRETQYF.

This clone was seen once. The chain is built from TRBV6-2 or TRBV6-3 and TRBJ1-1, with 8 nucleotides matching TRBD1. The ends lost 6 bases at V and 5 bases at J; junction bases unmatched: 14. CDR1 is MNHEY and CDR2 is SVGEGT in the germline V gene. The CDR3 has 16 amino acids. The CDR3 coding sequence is TGTGCCAGCAGCCCTCGAGGACAGGGCGCAAGGACTGAAGCTTTCTTT. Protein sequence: CASSPRGQGARTEAFF.

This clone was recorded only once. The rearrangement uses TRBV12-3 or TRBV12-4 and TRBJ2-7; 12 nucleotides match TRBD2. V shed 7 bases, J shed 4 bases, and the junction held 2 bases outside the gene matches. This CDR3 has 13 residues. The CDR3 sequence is CASTGTSGYEQYF. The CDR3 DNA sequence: TGTGCCAGCACCGGGACTAGCGGGTACGAGCAGTACTTC.